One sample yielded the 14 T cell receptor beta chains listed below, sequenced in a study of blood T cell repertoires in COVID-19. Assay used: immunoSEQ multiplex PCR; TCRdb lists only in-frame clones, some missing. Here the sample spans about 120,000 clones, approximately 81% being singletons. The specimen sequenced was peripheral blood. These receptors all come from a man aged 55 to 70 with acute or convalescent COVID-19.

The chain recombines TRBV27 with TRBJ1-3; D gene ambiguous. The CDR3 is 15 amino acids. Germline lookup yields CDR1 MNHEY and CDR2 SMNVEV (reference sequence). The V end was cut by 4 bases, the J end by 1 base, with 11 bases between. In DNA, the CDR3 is TGTGCCAGCAGTTCTAGGAGTCTTTCTGGAAACACCATATATTTT. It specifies CASSSRSLSGNTIYF.

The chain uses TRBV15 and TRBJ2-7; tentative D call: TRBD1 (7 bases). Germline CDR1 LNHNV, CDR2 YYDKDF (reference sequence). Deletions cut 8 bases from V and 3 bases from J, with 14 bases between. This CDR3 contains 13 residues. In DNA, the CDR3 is TGTGCCACCGGCGCGGGACAGAACTACGAGCAGTACTTC. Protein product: CATGAGQNYEQYF.

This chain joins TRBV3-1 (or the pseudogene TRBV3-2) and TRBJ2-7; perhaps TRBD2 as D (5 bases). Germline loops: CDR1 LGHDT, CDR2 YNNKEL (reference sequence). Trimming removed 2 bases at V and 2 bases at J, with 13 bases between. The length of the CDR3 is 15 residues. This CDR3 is CASSQNFLATYEQYF. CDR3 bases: TGTGCCAGCAGCCAAAATTTTCTAGCCACCTACGAGCAGTACTTC.

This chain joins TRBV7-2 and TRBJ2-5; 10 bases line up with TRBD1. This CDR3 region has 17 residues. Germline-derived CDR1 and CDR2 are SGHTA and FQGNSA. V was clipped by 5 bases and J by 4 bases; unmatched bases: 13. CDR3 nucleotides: TGTGCCAGCAGCCCGAGGCGGACAGGGGGATTTGGAGAGACCCAGTACTTC. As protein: CASSPRRTGGFGETQYF. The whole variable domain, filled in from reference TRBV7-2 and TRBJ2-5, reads GAGVSQSPSNKVTEKGKDVELRCDPISGHTALYWYRQSLGQGLEFLIYFQGNSAPDKSGLPSDRFSAERTGGSVSTLTIQRTQQEDSAVYLCASSPRRTGGFGETQYFGPGTRLLVL.

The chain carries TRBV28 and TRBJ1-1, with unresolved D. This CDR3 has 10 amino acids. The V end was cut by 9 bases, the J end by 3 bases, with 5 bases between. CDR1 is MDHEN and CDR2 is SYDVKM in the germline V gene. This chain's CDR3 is CARLHTEAFF. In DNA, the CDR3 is TGTGCCAGACTGCACACTGAAGCTTTCTTT.

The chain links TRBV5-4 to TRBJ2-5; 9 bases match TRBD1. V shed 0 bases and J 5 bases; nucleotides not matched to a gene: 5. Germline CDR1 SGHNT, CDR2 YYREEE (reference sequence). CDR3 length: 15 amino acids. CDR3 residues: CASSLGGQGRETQYF. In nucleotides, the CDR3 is TGTGCCAGCAGCTTGGGGGGACAGGGACGGGAGACCCAGTACTTC.

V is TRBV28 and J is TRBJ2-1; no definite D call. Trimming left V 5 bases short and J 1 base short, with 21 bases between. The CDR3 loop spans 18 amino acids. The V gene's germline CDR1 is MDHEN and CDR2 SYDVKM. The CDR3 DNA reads TGTGCCAGCAGTCCCCCTAGGATGAAAGATAGTTCCTACAATGAGCAGTTCTTC. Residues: CASSPPRMKDSSYNEQFF.

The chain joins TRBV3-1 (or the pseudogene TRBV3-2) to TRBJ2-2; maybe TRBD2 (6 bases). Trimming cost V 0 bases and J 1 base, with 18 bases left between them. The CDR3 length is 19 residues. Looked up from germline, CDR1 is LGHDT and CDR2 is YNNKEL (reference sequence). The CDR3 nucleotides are TGTGCCAGCAGCCAAGATACGGCGGGAAATTCCCAGAACACCGGGGAGCTGTTTTTT. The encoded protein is CASSQDTAGNSQNTGELFF.

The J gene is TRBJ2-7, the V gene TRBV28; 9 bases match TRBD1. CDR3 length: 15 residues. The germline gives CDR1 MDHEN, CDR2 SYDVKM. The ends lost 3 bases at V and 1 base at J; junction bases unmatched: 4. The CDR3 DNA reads TGTGCCAGCAGTTTTAGACAGGGGGTGTCCTACGAGCAGTACTTC. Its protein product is CASSFRQGVSYEQYF.

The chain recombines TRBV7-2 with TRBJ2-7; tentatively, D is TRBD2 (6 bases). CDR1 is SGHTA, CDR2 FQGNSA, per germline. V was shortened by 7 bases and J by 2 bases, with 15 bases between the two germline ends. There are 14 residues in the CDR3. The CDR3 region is CASTHRDLTYEQYF. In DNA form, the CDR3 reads TGTGCCAGCACCCACCGGGACTTGACCTACGAGCAGTACTTC.

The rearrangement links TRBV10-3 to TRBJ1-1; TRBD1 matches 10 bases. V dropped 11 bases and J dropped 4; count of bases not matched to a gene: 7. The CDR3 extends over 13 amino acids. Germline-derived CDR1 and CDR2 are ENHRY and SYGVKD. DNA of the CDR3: TGTGCCGTGGACAGGGGGGTGGGCACTGAAGCTTTCTTT. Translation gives CAVDRGVGTEAFF.

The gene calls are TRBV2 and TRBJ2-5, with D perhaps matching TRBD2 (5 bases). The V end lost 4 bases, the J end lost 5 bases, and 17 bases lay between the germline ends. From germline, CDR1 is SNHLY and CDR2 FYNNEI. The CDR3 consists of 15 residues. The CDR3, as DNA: TGTGCCAGCAGTGTTGACGAGGGAGAGGAGGAGACCCAGTACTTC. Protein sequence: CASSVDEGEEETQYF. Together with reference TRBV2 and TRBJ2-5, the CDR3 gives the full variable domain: EPEVTQTPSHQVTQMGQEVILRCVPISNHLYFYWYRQILGQKVEFLVSFYNNEISEKSEIFDDQFSVERPDGSNFTLKIRSTKLEDSAMYFCASSVDEGEEETQYFGPGTRLLVL.

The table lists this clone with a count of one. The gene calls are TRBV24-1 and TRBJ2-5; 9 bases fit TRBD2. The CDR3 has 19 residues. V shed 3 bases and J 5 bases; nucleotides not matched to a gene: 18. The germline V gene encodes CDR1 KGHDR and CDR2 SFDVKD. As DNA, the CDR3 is TGTGCCACCAGTGATCCACGGGGGGGTGCTAGCGGGAAACGGGAGACCCAGTACTTC. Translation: CATSDPRGGASGKRETQYF.

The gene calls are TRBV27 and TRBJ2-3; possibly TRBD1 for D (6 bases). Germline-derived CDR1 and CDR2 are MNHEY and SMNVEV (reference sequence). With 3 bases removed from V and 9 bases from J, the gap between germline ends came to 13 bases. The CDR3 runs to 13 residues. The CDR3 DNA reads TGTGCCAGCAGTTTCCAACAGGGAGAGACGCAGTATTTT. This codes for CASSFQQGETQYF.